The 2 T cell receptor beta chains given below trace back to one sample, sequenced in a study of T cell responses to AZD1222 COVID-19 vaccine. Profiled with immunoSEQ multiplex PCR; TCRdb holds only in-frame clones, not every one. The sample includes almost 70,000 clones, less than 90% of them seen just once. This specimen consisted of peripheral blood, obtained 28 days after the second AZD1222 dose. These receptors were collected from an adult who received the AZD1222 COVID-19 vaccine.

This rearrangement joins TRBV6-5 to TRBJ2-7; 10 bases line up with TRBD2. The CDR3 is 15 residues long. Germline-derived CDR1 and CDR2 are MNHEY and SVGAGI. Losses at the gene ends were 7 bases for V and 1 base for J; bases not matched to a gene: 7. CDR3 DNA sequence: TGTGCCAGCACCTCAATAGCGGGAGGTTCCTACGAGCAGTACTTC. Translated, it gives CASTSIAGGSYEQYF.

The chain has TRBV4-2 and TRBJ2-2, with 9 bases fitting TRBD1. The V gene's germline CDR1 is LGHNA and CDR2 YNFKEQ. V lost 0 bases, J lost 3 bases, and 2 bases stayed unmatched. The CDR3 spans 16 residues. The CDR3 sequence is CASSQDWDRDTGELFF. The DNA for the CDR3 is TGTGCCAGCAGCCAAGATTGGGACAGGGACACCGGGGAGCTGTTTTTT.